These 22 T cell receptor delta chains originate from one sample sequenced in a study of gamma-delta T cells after stem cell transplantation. TCRdb ran CATT on the RT-PCR reads. This sample carries around 2,300 delta-chain clones, over 5% of them seen once, and the ten largest clones take about 26%. Sample: gamma-delta T cells. Receptor source: a human donor. It is not recorded whose cells these are; they may come from a transplant donor.

A word on this clone: A clone one base away is much larger, so this may be a read error. The same CDR3 can be traced to other DNA sequences in this sample. The chain recombines TRDV2 with TRDJ3; 8 nucleotides match TRDD2. This CDR3 has 23 amino acids. Germline CDR1 is GEAIGNYY and CDR2 is EKD. V shed 1 base, J shed 0 bases, and the junction held 19 bases outside the gene matches. The CDR3 nucleotides are TGTGCCTGTGACACTCCCACTTCCTACGCCGGACTGGGTGACTCCTGGGACACCCGACAGATGTTTTTC. Its translation: CACDTPTSYAGLGDSWDTRQMFF.

This clone occurred a few times. A much larger clone differs by one base, so this may be a read error. The chain couples TRDV2 to TRDJ1; D remains unclear. From germline, CDR1 is GEAIGNYY and CDR2 EKD. CDR3 size: 15 residues. CDR3 in DNA: TGTGCCTGTGACACCGTCCAGAGGATGACCGATAACCTCATCTTT. This codes for CACDTVQRMTDNLIF.

Note on this clone: This could be a read error, since a much larger clone is one nucleotide away. This same CDR3 is encoded by further DNA sequences in the sample. The CDR3 protein is CACDFLGDNFLSTDKLIF. The CDR3 region has the DNA TGTGCCTGTGACTTCCTGGGGGATAATTTCTTAAGTACCGATAAACTCATCTTT. The rearrangement joins TRDV2 to TRDJ1, with 10 nucleotides matching TRDD3. The length of the CDR3 is 18 residues. V gave up 3 bases and J gave up 2 bases; unmatched junction bases: 14. CDR1 is GEAIGNYY, CDR2 EKD, per germline.

Note on this clone: TCRdb attributes to this sequence the protein of a much larger clone, which differs from the DNA translation at residue 12; a read error is likely, and the protein displayed is translated from the DNA. CDR3 coding DNA: TGTGCCTGTGACACCCTTACTGGGGGATCGGAAGTCGATAAACTCATCTTT. It specifies CACDTLTGGSEVDKLIF. J is TRDJ1 and V is TRDV2; 10 bases map to TRDD3. The V gene's germline CDR1 is GEAIGNYY and CDR2 EKD. CDR3 length equals 17 residues. V was clipped by 0 bases and J by 4 bases; unmatched bases: 10.

This clone was seen more than once but under ten times. A much larger clone lies one base from this, so it may be a read error. The same CDR3 also results from other DNA sequences found in this sample. The chain combines TRDV2 with TRDJ1; weak D call: TRDD3 (6 bases). Germline V CDR1 and CDR2: GEAIGNYY, EKD. CDR3 length: 15 amino acids. The CDR3 spells CACDTVGGSTDKLIF. The DNA for the CDR3 is TGTGCCTGTGACACCGTCGGGGGAAGCACCGATAAGCTCATCTTT.

This clone is judged large. Different DNA sequences within this sample yield the same CDR3. The genes are TRDV2 and TRDJ1; 9 positions agree with TRDD3. J gave up 3 bases and V 3 bases, and 7 bases lay outside the gene matches. This CDR3 has 15 amino acids. CDR1 GEAIGNYY and CDR2 EKD come from the germline V gene. The CDR3, as DNA: TGTGCCTGTGACCTACTGGGGGAGCAACCCGATAAACTCATCTTT. This codes for CACDLLGEQPDKLIF.

This clone was counted only a few times. The protein that TCRdb holds for this DNA derives from a much larger clone and differs from the translated DNA at residue 5, which likely indicates a read error; the protein shown here is translated from the DNA. The chain has TRDV2 and TRDJ1, with TRDD3 matching 11 bases. J gave up 0 bases and V 2 bases, and 7 bases lay outside the gene matches. The CDR3 sequence is 17 residues long. The germline V gene has CDR1 GEAIGNYY and CDR2 EKD. The CDR3, as DNA: TGTGCCTGTGACATCATTGGGGGATACGCCAACACCGATAAACTCATCTTT. Translation gives CACDIIGGYANTDKLIF.

This clone showed up just a few times. TCRdb records a much larger clone's protein for this DNA, with a difference at residue 15 that likely arises from a read error; the protein given is the translation of the DNA. The chain carries TRDV2 and TRDJ1; TRDD3 matches at 11 bases. Germline V gene lookup returns CDR1 GEAIGNYY and CDR2 EKD. The CDR3 extends over 17 amino acids. CDR3 bases: TGTGCCTGTGACGTTATGGGGGATACGCGGGGCACCGATAAACCCATCTTT. Its protein product is CACDVMGDTRGTDKPIF.

The V gene is TRDV2, the J gene TRDJ1, with 13 bases lining up with TRDD3. The CDR3 is made up of 17 amino acids. Trimming at V came to 1 base and at J to 0 bases, leaving 4 bases not matched to a gene. Germline lookup yields CDR1 GEAIGNYY and CDR2 EKD. CDR3 in amino acids: CACDTLLGDTYTDKLIF. DNA for the CDR3: TGTGCCTGTGACACTCTACTGGGGGATACGTACACCGATAAACTCATCTTT.

By frequency in the sample, this clone is medium-sized (0.01 to 0.1%). The chain links TRDV2 to TRDJ1, with 8 bases aligning to TRDD3. This CDR3 is 22 amino acids long. V shed 3 bases, J shed 0 bases, and the junction held 26 bases outside the gene matches. From germline, CDR1 is GEAIGNYY and CDR2 EKD. The chain's CDR3 is CACDPLGSRTGGSPQYTDKLIF. CDR3 bases: TGTGCCTGTGACCCACTGGGGTCTCGTACTGGGGGGTCCCCCCAATACACCGATAAACTCATCTTT.

Worth noting for this clone: TCRdb pairs this DNA with a much larger clone's protein that differs at residue 12, likely a read error; the protein shown was translated from the DNA. CDR3 DNA: TGTGCCTGTGACCCGGTTGACTGGGGGACAAACGCCGATAAACTCATCTTT. Translating it yields CACDPVDWGTNADKLIF. The chain recombines TRDV2 with TRDJ1; 9 positions agree with TRDD3. The junction had 13 bases not matched to a gene; V was cut back by 3 bases and J by 3 bases. The CDR3 sequence is 17 residues long. Germline assignment: CDR1 GEAIGNYY and CDR2 EKD.

This clone came up a few times. The chain links TRDV2 to TRDJ1; TRDD3 might be the D (5 bases). This CDR3 region has 15 residues. The V gene lost 3 bases and the J gene lost 4 bases, with 17 bases spanning the gap. Germline CDR1 and CDR2: GEAIGNYY and EKD. The CDR3 protein is CACDVVGTYNDKLIF. DNA for the CDR3: TGTGCCTGTGACGTTGTGGGGACGTATAACGATAAACTCATCTTT.

To note about this clone: One junction end does not reproduce the germline sequence, and a read error may be involved. CDR3 coding DNA: TGTGCCTGTGACACCGTTTCTCCTACTGGGGGATACGGAACCTGGGACGCCCGACAGATGTTTTTC. Amino acid sequence: CACDTVSPTGGYGTWDARQMFF. The chain employs TRDV2 and TRDJ3, with TRDD3 matching over 13 bases. This CDR3 contains 22 residues. CDR1 and CDR2 (germline): GEAIGNYY, EKD.

Turning to this clone: A read error is possible here, since a much larger clone lies one base away. Other nucleotide sequences from this sample produce the same CDR3. V usage is TRDV2 and J usage is TRDJ1; maybe TRDD3 (8 bases). The CDR3 loop spans 24 amino acids. Trimming pared 3 bases from V and 0 bases from J, leaving 40 bases between. The germline V gene has CDR1 GEAIGNYY and CDR2 EKD. This CDR3 reads CACDPLPFLRASLGDTLYTDKLIF. In DNA, the CDR3 is TGTGCCTGTGACCCACTTCCATTCCTACGAGCCAGTCTCGGGGATACCCTTTACACCGATAAACTCATCTTT.

This clone was seen a handful of times. This may come from a read error, since a much larger clone is one base off. At the DNA level, this CDR3 is encoded by other sequences in the same sample as well. J is TRDJ1 and V is TRDV2; 11 bases are a match to TRDD3. Germline CDR1 and CDR2: GEAIGNYY and EKD. J was trimmed by 5 bases and V by 3 bases; bases with no gene match: 7. CDR3 length: 15 residues. The CDR3 is CACDVLGDTSDKLIF. CDR3 nucleotides: TGTGCCTGTGACGTTCTGGGGGATACTTCTGATAAACTCATCTTT.

By share of the sample, this clone is medium-sized (0.01 to 0.1%). With a far larger clone one base away, a read error is the likely cause. This chain joins TRDV2 and TRDJ1, with 13 bases that match TRDD3. CDR1 is GEAIGNYY, CDR2 EKD, per germline. The CDR3 is 21 residues long. After removal of 1 base from V and 3 bases from J, the junction contained 19 bases not matched to a gene. The CDR3 protein is CACDTILGLGDTWSYADKLIF. The CDR3 coding sequence is TGTGCCTGTGACACTATCCTGGGACTGGGGGATACGTGGAGCTACGCCGATAAACTCATCTTT.

This clone turned up a few times. This may be a read error, as it is one base from a much larger clone. The chain has TRDV2 and TRDJ1; 12 bases map to TRDD3. Germline V gene data show CDR1 as GEAIGNYY and CDR2 as EKD. The CDR3 has 25 residues. The CDR3 sequence: CACDPVRGVSVLGDTQTEGPDELIF. As DNA, the CDR3 is TGTGCCTGTGACCCGGTCAGGGGGGTGTCAGTACTGGGGGATACCCAGACCGAGGGACCCGATGAACTCATCTTT.

This clone is medium-sized. A read error may be the cause here, since a much bigger clone is one base away. The sample contains more than one DNA sequence encoding this CDR3. The rearrangement joins TRDV2 to TRDJ1; 8 nucleotides match TRDD3. Trimming at V came to 3 bases and at J to 7 bases, leaving 21 bases not matched to a gene. The CDR3 spans 18 residues. Germline V gives CDR1 GEAIGNYY, CDR2 EKD. The CDR3 protein is CACDPLLTGGRQGTKLIF. For the CDR3, the DNA is TGTGCCTGTGACCCCCTGTTGACTGGGGGTCGACAGGGTACTAAACTCATCTTT.

This clone was seen a handful of times. A read error may produce the germline difference seen at one junction end. The gene calls are TRDV2 and TRDJ1, with TRDD3 matching 7 bases. The V gene's germline CDR1 is GEAIGNYY and CDR2 EKD. This CDR3 region has 15 residues. CDR3 amino acids: CACDPLVGDTNKLIF. The CDR3 nucleotides read TGTGCCTGTGACCCTTTGGTGGGGGACACCAATAAACTCATCTTT.

This clone was seen more than once but under ten times. A much larger clone lies one base from this, so it may be a read error. The same CDR3 also results from other DNA sequences found in this sample. This chain links TRDV2 with TRDJ1, with 7 bases matching TRDD3. This CDR3 has 18 amino acids. Germline CDR1 is GEAIGNYY and CDR2 is EKD. CDR3 sequence reads: CACDSVLVGERYTDKLIF. The CDR3, as DNA: TGTGCCTGTGACTCGGTTTTAGTGGGGGAGAGGTACACCGACAAACTCATCTTT.

Turning to this clone: Given a far larger clone just one base away, this is likely a sequencing read error. The chain is built from TRDV2 and TRDJ3, with 7 bases lining up with TRDD3. Germline V gene data show CDR1 as GEAIGNYY and CDR2 as EKD. The CDR3 contains 23 residues. In DNA, the CDR3 is TGTGCCCGTGACACCGTAGCCAGAGGATGGGGGAAACACAGCTCCTGGGACACCCGACAGATGTTTTTC. Translated, it gives CARDTVARGWGKHSSWDTRQMFF.

Details on this clone: It is likely a read error: a sequence one base away is far more abundant. This chain connects TRDV2 to TRDJ1; 9 bases align to TRDD3. Germline assignment: CDR1 GEAIGNYY and CDR2 EKD. The CDR3 contains 18 residues. The J segment lost 3 bases and the V segment lost 0 bases, leaving 13 bases of the junction unmatched. CDR3: CACDTLGPMGDNADKLIF. Here the CDR3 DNA reads TGTGCCTGTGACACCTTAGGTCCCATGGGGGATAACGCCGATAAACTCATCTTT.